These T cell receptor beta chains were read from a single sample in a study of T cells in Graves' hyperthyroidism and ophthalmopathy. TCRdb fed the multiplex PCR reads into MiXCR, producing one record per CDR3 protein. Of over 500,000 distinct CDR3 sequences in the sample, 46% are singletons; the top ten hold around 47%. Sequenced: peripheral blood or thyroid tissue (not recorded which). All receptors come from an adult woman with Graves' disease, either hyperthyroidism or ophthalmopathy (not recorded which). Each CDR3 is given with its conserved first and last residue. The D gene is left open where the match is weak. Size tells how often a clone was seen (once, few, many) or the class of an expanded clone, and some rows leave it out.

clone_size j_call v_call d_call cdr3_aa cdr3_nt
. TRBJ2-2 TRBV15 . CATSRDEFTGELFF TGTGCCACCAGCAGAGATGAGTTCACCGGGGAGCTGTTTTTT
many TRBJ1-4 TRBV7-2 . CASSLARQGFNEKLFF TGTGCCAGCAGCTTAGCGCGGCAGGGGTTTAATGAAAAACTGTTTTTT
few TRBJ2-6 TRBV5-4 TRBD2 CASSSNRGGAGANVLTF TGTGCCAGCAGCAGTAACCGCGGGGGGGCTGGGGCCAACGTCCTGACTTTC
. TRBJ2-7 TRBV10-3 TRBD1 CATAPGQGDYEQYF TGTGCCACCGCGCCGGGACAGGGCGACTACGAGCAGTACTTC
few TRBJ1-6 TRBV20-1 . CSARWTERNSPLHF TGCAGTGCTAGGTGGACCGAAAGGAATTCACCCCTCCACTTT
few TRBJ2-7 TRBV5-1 TRBD1 CASSLQGELYKQYF TGCGCCAGCAGCTTGCAGGGGGAGTTGTACAAGCAGTACTTC
. TRBJ2-3 TRBV5-1 . CASRNGEVTDTQYF TGCGCCAGCAGGAATGGGGAGGTAACAGATACGCAGTATTTT
. TRBJ2-7 TRBV7-9 TRBD2 CASSFLAGGPDEQYF TGTGCCAGCAGCTTCCTAGCGGGAGGGCCCGACGAGCAGTACTTC
. TRBJ2-7 TRBV7-9 TRBD1 CASSPGGQRSYEQYF TGTGCCAGCAGCCCTGGGGGACAGCGGAGCTACGAGCAGTACTTC
. TRBJ2-2 TRBV25-1 . CAGTGGVVTGELFF TGTGCCGGCACCGGGGGTGTAGTCACCGGGGAGCTGTTTTTT
many TRBJ1-2 TRBV7-2 . CASSLVGQINYGYTF TGTGCCAGCAGCTTAGTAGGACAGATAAACTATGGCTACACCTTC
many TRBJ1-1 TRBV5-5 . CASSLFRGTGTEAFF TGTGCCAGCAGCTTGTTTAGGGGCACGGGGACTGAAGCTTTCTTT
. TRBJ2-5 TRBV6-5 . CASSSGQARETQYF TGTGCCAGCAGTTCAGGCCAGGCCAGAGAGACCCAGTACTTC
many TRBJ1-6 TRBV7-2 . CASRPTQGINSPLHF TGTGCCAGCAGACCCACACAGGGAATTAATTCACCCCTCCACTTT
. TRBJ1-3 TRBV20-1 . CSATRTDRLYGYTIYF TGCAGTGCTACCCGGACCGACCGGCTCTATGGCTACACCATATATTTT
. TRBJ1-1 TRBV29-1 . CSAPGWTEAFF TGCAGCGCCCCGGGGTGGACTGAAGCTTTCTTT
. TRBJ2-7 TRBV4-3 . CASSQDVASVTYEQYF TGCGCCAGCAGCCAAGACGTGGCTAGCGTCACCTACGAGCAGTACTTC
. TRBJ1-2 TRBV18 . CASSPSDSRGYTF TGTGCCAGCTCACCGTCGGACAGCCGTGGCTACACCTTC
. TRBJ1-5 TRBV7-2 . CASSLVDGF TGTGCCAGCAGCTTAGTCGACGGTTTT
many TRBJ1-5 TRBV2 . CASSGVSNQPQHF TGTGCCAGCAGTGGGGTTAGCAATCAGCCCCAGCATTTT
once TRBJ2-7 TRBV19 . CASSIWGQREQYF TGTGCCAGTAGTATTTGGGGGCAACGGGAGCAGTACTTC
. TRBJ1-6 TRBV2 TRBD1 CASHGQHRGFTSSYNSPLHF TGTGCCAGCCACGGGCAACACAGGGGGTTCACGAGCTCCTATAATTCACCCCTCCACTTT
. TRBJ1-1 TRBV11-2 . CASSLAFF TGTGCCAGCAGCTTAGCTTTCTTT
few TRBJ1-6 TRBV20-1 . CSARGIESENSPLHF TGCAGTGCTAGAGGGATCGAGAGTGAGAATTCACCCCTCCACTTT
many TRBJ2-5 TRBV5-1 TRBD2 CASSQAGDLQETQYF TGCGCCAGCAGCCAAGCGGGGGACCTCCAAGAGACCCAGTACTTC
. TRBJ2-3 TRBV7-9 TRBD2 CASSHRTRTSGVQYF TGTGCCAGCAGCCACCGGACACGGACTAGCGGGGTGCAGTATTTT
many TRBJ1-5 TRBV12-3/TRBV12-4 TRBD1 CASRSGTGKSQPQHF TGTGCCAGCAGATCCGGGACAGGGAAAAGTCAGCCCCAGCATTTT
. TRBJ2-7 TRBV29-1 . CSVEAGRDSAYEQYF TGCAGCGTTGAAGCTGGGCGGGATTCAGCCTACGAGCAGTACTTC
. TRBJ1-4 TRBV10-3 . CAISESPAGEQLFF TGTGCCATCAGTGAGTCCCCAGCGGGAGAACAACTGTTTTTT
many TRBJ1-1 TRBV10-2 TRBD1 CASRKPGQGLTEAFF TGCGCCAGCAGGAAGCCGGGACAGGGATTAACTGAAGCTTTCTTT
many TRBJ1-5 TRBV10-3 . CAITQGPGQPQHF TGTGCCATCACACAGGGACCAGGTCAGCCCCAGCATTTT
many TRBJ2-7 TRBV5-6 TRBD1 CASAGTGREAEQYF TGTGCCAGCGCCGGGACAGGGAGAGAAGCCGAGCAGTACTTC
. TRBJ1-1 TRBV14 . CASSITMNTEAFF TGTGCCAGCAGCATAACAATGAACACTGAAGCTTTCTTT
. TRBJ1-1 TRBV20-1 . CSASPQNQGSAEAFF TGCAGTGCTAGTCCTCAAAATCAGGGGAGCGCTGAAGCTTTCTTT
many TRBJ2-5 TRBV6-6 TRBD2 CASSLGLAGAGGQETQYF TGTGCCAGCAGCCTCGGACTAGCGGGAGCGGGGGGCCAAGAGACCCAGTACTTC
many TRBJ1-1 TRBV19 . CASSMGGNTEAFF TGTGCCAGTAGTATGGGCGGGAACACTGAAGCTTTCTTT
few TRBJ1-1 TRBV6-1 TRBD1 CASGQGNTEAFF TGTGCCAGCGGACAGGGTAACACTGAAGCTTTCTTT
few TRBJ2-2 TRBV4-2 . CASSQGGTNTGELFF TGTGCCAGCAGCCAAGGAGGGACGAACACCGGGGAGCTGTTTTTT
few TRBJ1-2 TRBV29-1 . CSVVAPNFRSGYTF TGCAGCGTTGTGGCCCCCAATTTCAGGTCTGGCTACACCTTC
. TRBJ2-5 TRBV7-8 . CASSHRDEQETQYF TGCGCCAGCAGCCACCGGGACGAGCAAGAGACCCAGTACTTC
few TRBJ2-7 TRBV6-2/TRBV6-3 TRBD1 CASSSAWDSDEQYF TGTGCCAGCAGTTCGGCCTGGGACAGTGACGAGCAGTACTTC
few TRBJ2-2 TRBV28 TRBD2 CASRGGRSGELFF TGTGCCAGCAGGGGCGGGAGGAGCGGGGAGCTGTTTTTT
many TRBJ2-7 TRBV12-3/TRBV12-4 TRBD1 CASTITGAYEQYF TGTGCCAGCACCATAACAGGGGCCTACGAGCAGTACTTC
. TRBJ1-2 TRBV29-1 . CSVGEGVGYTF TGCAGCGTTGGGGAGGGGGTTGGCTACACCTTC
few TRBJ2-5 TRBV6-5 TRBD1 CASSHRDRGFVETQYF TGTGCCAGCAGCCACCGGGACAGGGGGTTTGTGGAGACCCAGTACTTC
. TRBJ1-6 TRBV6-9 . CASSLLTGEGGDSPLHF TGTGCCAGCAGTTTATTGACCGGGGAAGGAGGCGATTCACCCCTCCACTTT
. TRBJ1-5 TRBV12-3/TRBV12-4 TRBD1 CASKGQAAQPQHF TGTGCCAGCAAGGGACAGGCCGCTCAGCCCCAGCATTTT
. TRBJ1-6 TRBV7-8 . CASSLANQNSPLHF TGTGCCAGCAGCTTAGCGAACCAGAATTCACCCCTCCACTTT
. TRBJ1-1 TRBV7-9 . CASNRGGRNTEAFF TGTGCCAGCAACCGGGGTGGGAGGAACACTGAAGCTTTCTTT
. TRBJ1-5 TRBV25-1 TRBD1 CASSLDRAGGQPQHF TGTGCCAGCAGCTTAGACAGGGCGGGGGGTCAGCCCCAGCATTTT
many TRBJ2-2 TRBV20-1 TRBD1 CSAIQGQNTGELFF TGCAGTGCTATACAGGGGCAAAACACCGGGGAGCTGTTTTTT
. TRBJ2-7 TRBV9 TRBD2 CAGSPRLASYEQYF TGTGCCGGCAGCCCGAGACTAGCTTCCTACGAGCAGTACTTC
few TRBJ1-1 TRBV9 . CASSPSGSTNTEAFF TGTGCCAGCAGTCCCTCCGGTAGCACGAACACTGAAGCTTTCTTT